The clone carrying this TCR beta chain was picked up a small number of times. This entry belongs to a study of blood T cell repertoires in COVID-19. The CDR3 contains 14 residues. Looked up from germline, CDR1 is SGHRS and CDR2 is YFSETQ. The trim removed 4 bases at V and 3 bases at J, leaving 4 bases unmatched. Some clones are missing from TCRdb's copy, which holds only in-frame ones; the method was immunoSEQ multiplex PCR. The sample lists 62,000 or so clones; roughly 76% were seen once. The source is a human donor in a cohort sampled during active COVID-19. V and J are TRBV5-1 and TRBJ2-7; 10 bases fit TRBD1. Sample: peripheral blood. CDR3 sequence reads: CASSQDRGLYEQYF. CDR3 bases: TGCGCCAGCAGCCAAGACAGGGGGCTCTACGAGCAGTACTTC. Full variable domain (missing parts from reference TRBV5-1 and TRBJ2-7): KAGVTQTPRYLIKTRGQQVTLSCSPISGHRSVSWYQQTPGQGLQFLFEYFSETQRNKGNFPGRFSGRQFSNSRSEMNVSTLELGDSALYLCASSQDRGLYEQYFGPGTRLTVT.